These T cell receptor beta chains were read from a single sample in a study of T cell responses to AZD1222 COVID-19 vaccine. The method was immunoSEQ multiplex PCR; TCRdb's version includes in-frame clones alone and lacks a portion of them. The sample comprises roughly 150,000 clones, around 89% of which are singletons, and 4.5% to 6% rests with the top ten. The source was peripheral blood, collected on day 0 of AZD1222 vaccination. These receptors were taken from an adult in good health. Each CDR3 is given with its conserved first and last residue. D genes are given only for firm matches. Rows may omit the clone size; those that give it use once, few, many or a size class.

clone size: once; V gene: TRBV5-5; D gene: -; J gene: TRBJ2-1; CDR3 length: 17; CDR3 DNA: TGTGCCAGCAGCTCCGGGGGTCTGTTCCGAGGGTACAATGAGCAGTTCTTC; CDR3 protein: CASSSGGLFRGYNEQFF
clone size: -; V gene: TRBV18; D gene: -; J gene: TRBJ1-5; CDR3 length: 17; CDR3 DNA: TGTGCCAGCTCACCAGGGCGGGCGGGGCTGAGCAATCAGCCCCAGCATTTT; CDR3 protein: CASSPGRAGLSNQPQHF
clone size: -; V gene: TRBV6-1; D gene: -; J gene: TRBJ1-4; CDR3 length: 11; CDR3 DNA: TGTGCCAGCAGTGAGGTGGGAGAACACGTTTTT; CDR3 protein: CASSEVGEHVF
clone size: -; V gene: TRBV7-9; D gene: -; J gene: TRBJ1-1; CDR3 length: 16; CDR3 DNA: TGTGCCAGCAGCTTAGGCTTGGGGCAGGTCGATGCTGAAGCTTTCTTT; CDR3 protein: CASSLGLGQVDAEAFF
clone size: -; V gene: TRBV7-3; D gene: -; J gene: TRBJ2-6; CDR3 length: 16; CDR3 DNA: TGTGCCAGCAGCTTAAACGGGGGCGGTGGGGCCAACGTCCTGACTTTC; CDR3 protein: CASSLNGGGGANVLTF
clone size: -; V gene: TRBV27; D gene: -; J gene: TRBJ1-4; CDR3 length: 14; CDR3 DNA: TGTGCCACCACGACCGGGGCGTATAATGAAAAACTGTTTTTT; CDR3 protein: CATTTGAYNEKLFF
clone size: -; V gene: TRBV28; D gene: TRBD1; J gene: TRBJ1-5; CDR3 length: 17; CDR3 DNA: TGTGCCAGCAGCCCATTGACAGGGCGATATAGCAATCAGCCCCAGCATTTT; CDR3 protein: CASSPLTGRYSNQPQHF
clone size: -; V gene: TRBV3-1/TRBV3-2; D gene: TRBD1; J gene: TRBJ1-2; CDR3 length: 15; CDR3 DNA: TGTGCCAGCAGCCAAGGTACCGGGACAGTCTATGGCTACACCTTC; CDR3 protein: CASSQGTGTVYGYTF
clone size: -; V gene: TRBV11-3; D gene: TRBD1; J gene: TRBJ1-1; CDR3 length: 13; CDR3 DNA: TGTGCCAGCAGCTTAGACAGGGGGCTCGTAGCTTTCTTT; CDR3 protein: CASSLDRGLVAFF
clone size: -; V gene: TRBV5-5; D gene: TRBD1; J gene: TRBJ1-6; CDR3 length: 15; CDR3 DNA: TGTGCCAGCAGCTTAGGGGGCTCTTTGGATTCACCCCTCCACTTT; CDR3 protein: CASSLGGSLDSPLHF
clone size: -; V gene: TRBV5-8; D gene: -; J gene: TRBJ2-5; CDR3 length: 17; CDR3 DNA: TGTGCCAGCAGCTTGGGTCGTACAGGCAACCCGGGAGAGACCCAGTACTTC; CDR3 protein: CASSLGRTGNPGETQYF
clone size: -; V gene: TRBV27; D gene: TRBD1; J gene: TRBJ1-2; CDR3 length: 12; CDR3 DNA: TGTGCCAGCAGTTCAGGGGGCCGGGGCTACACCTTC; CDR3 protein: CASSSGGRGYTF
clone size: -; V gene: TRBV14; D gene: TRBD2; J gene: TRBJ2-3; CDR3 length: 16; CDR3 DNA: TGTGCCAGCAGCCAAGCTGGGCTAGCGGTCACAGATACGCAGTATTTT; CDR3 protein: CASSQAGLAVTDTQYF
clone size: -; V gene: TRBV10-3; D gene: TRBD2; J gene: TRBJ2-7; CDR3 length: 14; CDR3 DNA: TGTGCCATCAGTGAAAGGCTAGCGGGAGACGAGCAGTACTTC; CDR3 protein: CAISERLAGDEQYF
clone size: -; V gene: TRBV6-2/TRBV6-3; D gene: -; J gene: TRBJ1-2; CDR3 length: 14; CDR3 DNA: TGTGCCAGCAGTCGCCAGGCAGGGAGCTATGGCTACACCTTC; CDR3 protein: CASSRQAGSYGYTF
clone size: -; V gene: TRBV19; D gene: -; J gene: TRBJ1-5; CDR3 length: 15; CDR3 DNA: TGTGCCAGTAGTCTCCGGGGAATGGGCAATCAGCCCCAGCATTTT; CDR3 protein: CASSLRGMGNQPQHF
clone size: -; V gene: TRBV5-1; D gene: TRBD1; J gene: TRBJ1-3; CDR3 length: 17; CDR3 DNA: TGCGCCAGCAGCTTGGGGATACAGGGGGATGCTGGAAACACCATATATTTT; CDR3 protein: CASSLGIQGDAGNTIYF
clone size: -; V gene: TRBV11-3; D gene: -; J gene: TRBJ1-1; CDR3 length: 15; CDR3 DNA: TGTGCCAGCAGCTTAGATCACAGGGTGAACACTGAAGCTTTCTTT; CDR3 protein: CASSLDHRVNTEAFF
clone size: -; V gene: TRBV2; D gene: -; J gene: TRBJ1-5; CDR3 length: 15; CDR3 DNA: TGTGCCAGCAGACCCTACACGGAGGGGCATCAGCCCCAGCATTTT; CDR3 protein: CASRPYTEGHQPQHF
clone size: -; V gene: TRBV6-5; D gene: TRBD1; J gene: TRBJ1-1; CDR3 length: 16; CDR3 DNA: TGTGCCAGCAGTTACTGGTCGACAGGGGAGGACACTGAAGCTTTCTTT; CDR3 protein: CASSYWSTGEDTEAFF
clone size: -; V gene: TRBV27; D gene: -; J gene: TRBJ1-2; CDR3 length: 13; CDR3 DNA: TGTGCCAGCAGTTTTAGCGGGGGGCAGGGCTACACCTTC; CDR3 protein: CASSFSGGQGYTF
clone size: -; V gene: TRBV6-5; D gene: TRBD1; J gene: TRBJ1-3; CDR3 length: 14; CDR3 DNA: TGTGCCAGCAGTTCCGGGACAGCTGGAAACACCATATATTTT; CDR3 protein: CASSSGTAGNTIYF
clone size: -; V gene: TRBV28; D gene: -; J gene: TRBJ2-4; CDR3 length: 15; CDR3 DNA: TGTGCCAGCAGTTTTCGGTCCGGTAAGGGAAACATTCAGTACTTC; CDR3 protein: CASSFRSGKGNIQYF
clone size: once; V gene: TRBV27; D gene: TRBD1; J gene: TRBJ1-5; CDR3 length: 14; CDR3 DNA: TGTGCCAGCAGTAGGGGACAGGGGTTTCAGCCCCAGCATTTT; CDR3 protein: CASSRGQGFQPQHF
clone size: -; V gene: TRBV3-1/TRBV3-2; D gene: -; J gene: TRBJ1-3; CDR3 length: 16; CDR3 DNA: TGTGCCAGCGCTGACCGACAGGTTCCCTCTGGAAACACCATATATTTT; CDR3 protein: CASADRQVPSGNTIYF
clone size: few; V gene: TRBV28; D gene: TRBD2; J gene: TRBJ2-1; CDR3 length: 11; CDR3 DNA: TGTGCCAGCCACAGCGGGACTTTGGAGTTCTTC; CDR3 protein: CASHSGTLEFF
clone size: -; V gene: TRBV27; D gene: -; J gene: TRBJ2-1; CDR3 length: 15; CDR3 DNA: TGTGCCAGCAGTTTATCAGGCACCCGCTACAATGAGCAGTTCTTC; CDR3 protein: CASSLSGTRYNEQFF
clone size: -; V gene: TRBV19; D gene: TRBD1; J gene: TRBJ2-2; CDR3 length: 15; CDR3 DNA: TGTGCCAGTAGTACCCAGGGGGCGAACACCGGGGAGCTGTTTTTT; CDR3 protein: CASSTQGANTGELFF
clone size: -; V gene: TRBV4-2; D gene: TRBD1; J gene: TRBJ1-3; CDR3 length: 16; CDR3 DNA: TGTGCCAGCAGCCAAGAAACAACAGGGGCTGGAAACACCATATATTTT; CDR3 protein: CASSQETTGAGNTIYF
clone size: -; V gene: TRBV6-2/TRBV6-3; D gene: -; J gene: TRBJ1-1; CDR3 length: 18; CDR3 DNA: TGTGCCAGCAGTTACGTGGGGGCACATGGAATTATGAACACTGAAGCTTTCTTT; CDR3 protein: CASSYVGAHGIMNTEAFF
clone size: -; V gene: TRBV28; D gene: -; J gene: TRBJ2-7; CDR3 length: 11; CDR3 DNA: TGTGCCAGCAGTTGGGGCTACGAGCAGTACTTC; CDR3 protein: CASSWGYEQYF
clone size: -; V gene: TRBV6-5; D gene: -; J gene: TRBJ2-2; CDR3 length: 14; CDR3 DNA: TGTGCCAGCAGGGTGGGAGCTTTCACCGGGGAGCTGTTTTTT; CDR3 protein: CASRVGAFTGELFF
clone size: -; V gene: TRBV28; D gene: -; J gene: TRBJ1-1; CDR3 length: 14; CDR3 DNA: TGTGCCAGCAGCCGCCGAAGGGAGAACACTGAAGCTTTCTTT; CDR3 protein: CASSRRRENTEAFF
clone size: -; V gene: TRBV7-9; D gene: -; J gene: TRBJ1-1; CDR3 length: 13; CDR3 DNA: TGTGCCAGCAGCTTAGGGTCTAGCACTGAAGCTTTCTTT; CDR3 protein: CASSLGSSTEAFF
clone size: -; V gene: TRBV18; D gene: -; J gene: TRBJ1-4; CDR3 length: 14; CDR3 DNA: TGTGCCAGCTCACCACGGCAGGGCAATGAAAAACTGTTTTTT; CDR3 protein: CASSPRQGNEKLFF
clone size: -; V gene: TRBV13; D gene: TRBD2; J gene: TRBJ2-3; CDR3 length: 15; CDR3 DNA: TGTGCCAGCAGCTTGAGCGGGAGTCCACCAGATACGCAGTATTTT; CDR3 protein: CASSLSGSPPDTQYF
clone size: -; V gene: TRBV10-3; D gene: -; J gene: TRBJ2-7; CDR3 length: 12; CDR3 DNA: TGTGCCATCAGTGAGGAGTTATACGAGCAGTACTTC; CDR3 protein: CAISEELYEQYF
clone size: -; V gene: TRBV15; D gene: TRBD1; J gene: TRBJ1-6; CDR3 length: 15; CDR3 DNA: TGTGCCACCAGCAGAAGTCGGGACAGGAACTCACCCCTCCACTTT; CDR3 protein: CATSRSRDRNSPLHF
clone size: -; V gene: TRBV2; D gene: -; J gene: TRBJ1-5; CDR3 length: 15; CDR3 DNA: TGTGCCAGCAGTGAGCGGTCGGGGTACAATCAGCCCCAGCATTTT; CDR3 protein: CASSERSGYNQPQHF
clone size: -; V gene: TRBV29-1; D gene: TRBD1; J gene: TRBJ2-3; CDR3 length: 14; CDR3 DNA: TGCAGCGTCGTGGGGGACAGGGTCGTTGGTACGCAGTATTTT; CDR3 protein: CSVVGDRVVGTQYF
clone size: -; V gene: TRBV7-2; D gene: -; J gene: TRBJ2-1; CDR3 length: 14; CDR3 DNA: TGTGCCAGCAGCTTCGTAGCGATTAACAATGAGCAGTTCTTC; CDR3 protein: CASSFVAINNEQFF
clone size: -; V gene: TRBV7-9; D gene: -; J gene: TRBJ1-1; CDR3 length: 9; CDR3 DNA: TGTGCCAGCAGCCCGGAGGTCCCTTTT; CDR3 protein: CASSPEVPF
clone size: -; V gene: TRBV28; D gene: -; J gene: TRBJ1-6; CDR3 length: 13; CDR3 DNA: TGTGCCAGCGGACAACCTCCAAATTCACCCCTCCACTTT; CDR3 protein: CASGQPPNSPLHF
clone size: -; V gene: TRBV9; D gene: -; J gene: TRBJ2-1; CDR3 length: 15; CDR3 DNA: TGTGCCAGCAGCGTAAGAGGGGTGAGCTACAATGAGCAGTTCTTC; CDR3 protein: CASSVRGVSYNEQFF
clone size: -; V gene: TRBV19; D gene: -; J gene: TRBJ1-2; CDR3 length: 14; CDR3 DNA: TGTGCCAGTAGTATAGCGGGCACTTGGGAAGGCTACACCTTC; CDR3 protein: CASSIAGTWEGYTF
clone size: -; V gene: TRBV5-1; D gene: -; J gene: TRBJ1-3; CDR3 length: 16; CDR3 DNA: TGCGCCAGCAGCTTGGCCGGCCCGGAGCTGGGAAACACCATATATTTT; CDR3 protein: CASSLAGPELGNTIYF
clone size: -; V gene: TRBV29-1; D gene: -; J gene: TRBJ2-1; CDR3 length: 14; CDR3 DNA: TGCAGCGTTGGGGGTCGAGCTACTTACAATGAGCAGTTCTTC; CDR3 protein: CSVGGRATYNEQFF
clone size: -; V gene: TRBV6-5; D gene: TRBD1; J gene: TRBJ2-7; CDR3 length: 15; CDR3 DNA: TGTGCCAGCAGTTACTCGACAGGGGCACAGTACGAGCAGTACTTC; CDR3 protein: CASSYSTGAQYEQYF
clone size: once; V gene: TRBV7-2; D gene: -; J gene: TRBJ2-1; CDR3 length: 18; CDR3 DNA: TGTGCCAGCAGCCCCCATCACTTACCGGGACTCCCTGTGAATGAGCAGTTCTTC; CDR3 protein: CASSPHHLPGLPVNEQFF
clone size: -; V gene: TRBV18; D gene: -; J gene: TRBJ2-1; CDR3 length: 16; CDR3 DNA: TGTGCCAGCTCACCAGGAAACCGGGAAAAACACAATGAGCAGTTCTTC; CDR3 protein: CASSPGNREKHNEQFF
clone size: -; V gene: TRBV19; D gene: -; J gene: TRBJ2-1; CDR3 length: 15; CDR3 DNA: TGTGCCAGTGAATATAGCGGACGCTCCTACAATGAGCAGTTCTTC; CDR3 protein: CASEYSGRSYNEQFF
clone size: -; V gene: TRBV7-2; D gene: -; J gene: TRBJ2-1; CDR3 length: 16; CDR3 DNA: TGTGCCAGCAGCAAACGGGCGGAGCCTTGGTACAATGAGCAGTTCTTC; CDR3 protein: CASSKRAEPWYNEQFF